This T cell receptor beta chain was recorded in a study of T cells in localized non-small cell lung cancer. Study-level results: Longer overall survival accompanied higher blood T cell density.

Turning to this clone: Its antigen is undetermined.

The data were produced by immunoSEQ multiplex PCR, yet TCRdb's version contains in-frame clones alone and is incomplete. This table has tens of thousands of clones, more than 75% appearing once. Trimming took off 8 bases at V and 0 bases at J, with 13 bases between the two ends. This CDR3 contains 14 residues. Germline CDR1 is MNHEY and CDR2 is SMNVEV (reference sequence). Sequencing was performed on peripheral blood, taken before any cancer treatment. The V gene is TRBV27, the J gene TRBJ1-2; unclear D gene. The TCR originated in a female donor of 60 years or more with stage I lung adenocarcinoma. The CDR3 sequence: CASSDGRSNYGYTF. The CDR3 DNA follows: TGTGCCAGCTCTGACGGGCGTTCTAACTATGGCTACACCTTC.